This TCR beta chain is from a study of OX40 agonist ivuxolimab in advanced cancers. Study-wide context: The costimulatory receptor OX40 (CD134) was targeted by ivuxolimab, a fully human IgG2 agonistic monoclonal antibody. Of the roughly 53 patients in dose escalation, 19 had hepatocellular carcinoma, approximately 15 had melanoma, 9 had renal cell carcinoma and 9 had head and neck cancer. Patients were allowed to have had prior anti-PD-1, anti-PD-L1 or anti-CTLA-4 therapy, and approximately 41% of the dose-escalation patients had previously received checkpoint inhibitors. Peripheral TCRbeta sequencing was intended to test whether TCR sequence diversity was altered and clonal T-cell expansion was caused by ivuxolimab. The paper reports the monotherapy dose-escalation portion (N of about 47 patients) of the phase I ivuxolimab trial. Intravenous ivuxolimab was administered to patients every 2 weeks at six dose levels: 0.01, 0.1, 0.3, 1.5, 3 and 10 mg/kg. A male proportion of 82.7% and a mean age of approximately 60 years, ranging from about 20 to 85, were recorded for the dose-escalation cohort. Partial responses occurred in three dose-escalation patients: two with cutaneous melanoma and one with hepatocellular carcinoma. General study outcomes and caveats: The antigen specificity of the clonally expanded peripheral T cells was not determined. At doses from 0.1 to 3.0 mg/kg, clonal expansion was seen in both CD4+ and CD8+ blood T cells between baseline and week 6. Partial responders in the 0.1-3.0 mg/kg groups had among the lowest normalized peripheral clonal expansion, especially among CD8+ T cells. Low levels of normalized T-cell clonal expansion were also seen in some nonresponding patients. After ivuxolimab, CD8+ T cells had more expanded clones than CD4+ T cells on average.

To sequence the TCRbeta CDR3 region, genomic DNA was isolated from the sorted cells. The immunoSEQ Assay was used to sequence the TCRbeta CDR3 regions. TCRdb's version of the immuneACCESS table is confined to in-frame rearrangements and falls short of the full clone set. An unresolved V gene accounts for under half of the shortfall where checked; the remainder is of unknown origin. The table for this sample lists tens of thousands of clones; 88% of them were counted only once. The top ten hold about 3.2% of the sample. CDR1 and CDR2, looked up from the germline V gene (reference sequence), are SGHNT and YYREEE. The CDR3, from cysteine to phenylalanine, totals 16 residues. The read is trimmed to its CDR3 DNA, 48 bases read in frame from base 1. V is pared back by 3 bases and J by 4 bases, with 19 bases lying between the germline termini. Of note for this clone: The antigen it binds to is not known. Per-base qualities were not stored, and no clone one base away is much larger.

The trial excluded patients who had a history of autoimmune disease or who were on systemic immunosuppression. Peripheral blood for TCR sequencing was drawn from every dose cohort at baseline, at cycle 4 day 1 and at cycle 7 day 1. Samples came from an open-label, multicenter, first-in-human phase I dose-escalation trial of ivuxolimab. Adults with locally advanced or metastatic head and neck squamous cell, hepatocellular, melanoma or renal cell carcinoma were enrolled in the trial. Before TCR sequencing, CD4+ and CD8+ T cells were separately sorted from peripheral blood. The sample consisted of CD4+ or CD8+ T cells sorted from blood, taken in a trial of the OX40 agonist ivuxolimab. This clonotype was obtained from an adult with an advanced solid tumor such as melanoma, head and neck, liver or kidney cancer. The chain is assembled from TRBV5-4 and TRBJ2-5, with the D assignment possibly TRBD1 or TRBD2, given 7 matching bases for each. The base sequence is TGTGCCAGCAGCTCACCGACTAGCCCAGGGGGAGAGACCCAGTACTTC. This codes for CASSSPTSPGGETQYF.